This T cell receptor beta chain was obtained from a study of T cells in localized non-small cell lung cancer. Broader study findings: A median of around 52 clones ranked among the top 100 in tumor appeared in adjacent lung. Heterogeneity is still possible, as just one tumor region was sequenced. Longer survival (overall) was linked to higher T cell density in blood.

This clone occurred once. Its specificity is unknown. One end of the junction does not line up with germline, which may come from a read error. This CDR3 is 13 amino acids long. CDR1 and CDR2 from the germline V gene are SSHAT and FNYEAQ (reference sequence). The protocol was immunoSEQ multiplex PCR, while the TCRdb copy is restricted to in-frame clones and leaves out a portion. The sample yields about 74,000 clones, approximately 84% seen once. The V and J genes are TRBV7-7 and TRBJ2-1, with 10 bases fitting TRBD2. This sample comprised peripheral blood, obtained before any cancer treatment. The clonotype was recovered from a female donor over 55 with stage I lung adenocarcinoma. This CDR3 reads CASSLAGGNEQFF. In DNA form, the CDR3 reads TGTGCTAGCAGCTTAGCGGGGGGCAATGAGCAGTTCTTC.